A single sample is the source of the 4 T cell receptor beta chains below, sequenced in a study of cytomegalovirus exposure and HLA in healthy donors. PCR employed 60 Vbeta and 13 Jbeta primers. Assay used: immunoSEQ multiplex PCR; TCRdb lists only in-frame clones, some missing. The data contain fewer than 120,000 clones, approximately 79% of them singletons. Material: PBMCs. Receptors originate from a man aged 30 to 39 in good health and CMV-seropositive.

V and J are TRBV5-6 and TRBJ2-2; a weak D match, TRBD2 (7 bases). CDR3 length: 16 amino acids. Germline values: CDR1 SGHDT, CDR2 YYEEEE. The ends were cut back, 3 bases at V and 6 bases at J, with 18 bases in the middle. CDR3 bases: TGTGCCAGCAGCTCGAAACTCGGGGGGCCCGCCGGGGAGCTGTTTTTT. Translated, it gives CASSSKLGGPAGELFF.

This chain links TRBV18 with TRBJ2-7; D is uncertain. The germline CDR1 and CDR2 sequences are KGHSH and LQKENI. This CDR3 has 15 residues. V lost 2 bases to trimming and J lost 2 bases, with 13 bases between them. In DNA form, the CDR3 reads TGTGCCAGCTCACCATTAAGCCAACCGGCCTACGAGCAGTACTTC. Protein: CASSPLSQPAYEQYF.

In this sample, this clone turned up a few times. The rearrangement joins TRBV27 to TRBJ2-7; 7 positions agree with TRBD1. The CDR3 totals 15 residues. Trimming at V came to 6 bases and at J to 0 bases, leaving 8 bases not matched to a gene. Germline CDR1 and CDR2: MNHEY and SMNVEV (reference sequence). The CDR3 DNA sequence: TGTGCCAGCAGCTCGGGACAGTCTCCCTCCTACGAGCAGTACTTC. This translates into CASSSGQSPSYEQYF.

The CDR3 reads CASPPGMNTEAFF. CDR3 in DNA: TGTGCCAGCCCCCCGGGGATGAACACTGAAGCTTTCTTT. The genes are TRBV2 and TRBJ1-1; D is undetermined. Trimming cost V 8 bases and J 0 bases, with 10 bases left between them. The CDR3 extends over 13 amino acids. Germline values: CDR1 SNHLY, CDR2 FYNNEI.